This T cell receptor (beta chain) was identified in a study of blood T cell repertoires in COVID-19 (dated by TCRdb to 2020 to 2021). Regarding the study in general: The collaborator samples originated in the United States, Italy and Spain and spanned the acute and convalescent phases of COVID-19. The prospective study material was composed of cDNA or gDNA derived from T cells, B-cell-depleted T cells, or PBMCs. Subjects who had been exposed to COVID-19, were actively infected with it, or had recovered from it provided the deeply sampled blood TCRbeta repertoires that made up the dataset. The repertoires were released in a freely available public database meant as a resource for research on the immune response to SARS-CoV-2. Samples came from the ongoing ImmuneRACE study (first 160 participants) plus 1,254 subjects from 6 global collaborators. Sample metadata almost always included a de-identified subject ID, COVID-19 status, age in years and sex. Where HLA class I and class II types were available, the types were taken from metadata supplied by the sample provider, not from assay-based typing.

Study-level results and caveats: The amount of clinical and demographic metadata varied by source and participant and was provided uncurated.

Comments on this clone: The target of this receptor is not known. One base away there is no much larger clone; base qualities are not given.

The immunoSEQ Assay, a bias-controlled multiplex PCR, was used to amplify TCRbeta CDR3 regions from genomic DNA. Per the source publication's procedure: Within the assay, amplification of reference gene primers was used to estimate how many nucleated cells each sample contained. Sequence reads were collapsed and filtered to measure the absolute abundance of every unique TCRbeta CDR3 rearrangement. For each sample, productive Simpson clonality was calculated by taking the square root of Simpson's diversity index across productive rearrangements. TCRdb mirrors the immuneACCESS table, restricted to in-frame sequences. Some clones are absent from its copies; in checked studies, under half trace to an unresolved V gene, and the reason for the others is unknown. The V and J calls and clone size were taken over from that table, and D and trimming were inferred from the DNA. Across this sample there are about 130,000 clones, with 74% seen only once. The ten top clones hold about 6% of the sample.

In Seattle, one collaborating source enrolled patients while the infection was active and tracked those patients longitudinally over the course of disease. The collaborating institutions used their own protocols to collect whole blood in K2EDTA tubes. For TCRbeta analysis, collaborators shipped samples as frozen whole blood, isolated PBMCs, or DNA extracted from either of those sample types. Inclusive of the bounding cysteine and phenylalanine, the CDR3 is 19 residues long. Left in the record is the CDR3 DNA by itself, 57 bases read in frame from the first base. The receptor was derived from a man at least 80 years old with COVID-19, enrolled during active disease. Sequencing was done on a sample of peripheral blood. The chain joins TRBV21-1 to TRBJ2-2; the D segment call TRBD2 is taken from the table without a DNA check. TRBV21-1 constitutes a pseudogene. At the DNA level, the sequence is TGTGCCAGCAGCAAAGGGACTAGCGGGAGGGAACCTCACACCGGGGAGCTGTTTTTT. This translates into CASSKGTSGREPHTGELFF.